This T cell receptor (beta chain) comes out of a study of T cells in Graves' hyperthyroidism and ophthalmopathy. Using RNA transcripts as the source, TCR beta CDR3 regions were amplified. The primer set for the first-round RT-PCR of the TCR CDR3 was HTBI. TCRdb used MiXCR to reprocess the multiplex PCR reads, holding one entry per CDR3 protein. The data contain 350,000 or so distinct CDR3 sequences, about a sixth of them singletons. This clonotype was counted many times. CDR3 length equals 15 residues. The V end lost 3 bases, the J end lost 4 bases, and 10 bases lay between the germline ends. CDR1 and CDR2 from the germline V gene are MDHEN and SYDVKM.

This chain connects TRBV28 to TRBJ2-6; possible D gene TRBD1, 6 bases. The TCR sequence derives from a woman younger than 45 with Graves' hyperthyroidism that later progressed to Graves' ophthalmopathy. Sequenced: blood. The CDR3: CASSFAGDGANVLTF. The CDR3 bases are TGTGCCAGCAGTTTTGCAGGGGACGGGGCCAACGTCCTGACTTTC.